The clone carrying this T cell receptor beta chain came up once. The ends lost 2 bases at V and 4 bases at J; junction bases unmatched: 2. Germline V gives CDR1 SGHDT, CDR2 YYEEEE. The CDR3 runs to 15 residues. The sample is drawn from a study of technical replicates of blood from a handful of donors. Assay: immunoSEQ multiplex PCR; the TCRdb copy retains only in-frame clones and omits some. The table lists some 62,000 clones, 80% to 90% of them singletons. What was sequenced was PBMCs. The V and J genes are TRBV5-6 and TRBJ1-3; TRBD1 matches at 11 bases. The TCR was taken from a human donor in good health. Some clones in this sample may be carry-over from other donors' samples. As DNA, the CDR3 is TGTGCCAGCAGCTTATGGGACAGGGGGGGAAACACCATATATTTT. Its protein is CASSLWDRGGNTIYF.